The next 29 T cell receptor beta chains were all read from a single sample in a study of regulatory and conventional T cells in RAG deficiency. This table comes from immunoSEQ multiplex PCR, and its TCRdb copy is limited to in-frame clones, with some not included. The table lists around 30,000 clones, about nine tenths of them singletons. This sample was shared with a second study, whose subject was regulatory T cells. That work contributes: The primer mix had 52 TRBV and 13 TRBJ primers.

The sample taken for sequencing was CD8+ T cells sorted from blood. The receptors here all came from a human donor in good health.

For the CDR3, the DNA is TGTGCAAGTCACCCCCAACGCTGCAGGTGGAATTCACCCCTCCACTTT. The encoded protein is CASHPQRCRWNSPLHF. The J gene is TRBJ1-6, the V gene TRBV12-2; the D call in the table, TRBD1, was not verified against the DNA. TRBV12-2 is listed as a pseudogene. CDR3 size: 16 residues.

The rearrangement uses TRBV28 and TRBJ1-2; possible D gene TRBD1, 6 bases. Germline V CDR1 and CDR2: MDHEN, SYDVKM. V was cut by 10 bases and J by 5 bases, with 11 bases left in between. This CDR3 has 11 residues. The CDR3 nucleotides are TGTGCCATCTTAGGGGGATATGGCTACACCTTC. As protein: CAILGGYGYTF.

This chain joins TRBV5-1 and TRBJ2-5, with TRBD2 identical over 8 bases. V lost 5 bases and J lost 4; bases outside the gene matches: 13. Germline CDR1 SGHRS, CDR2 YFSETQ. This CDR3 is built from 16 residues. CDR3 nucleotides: TGCGCCAGCAGGCTCACTCCCGGACTAGCCGGAGAGACCCAGTACTTC. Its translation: CASRLTPGLAGETQYF.

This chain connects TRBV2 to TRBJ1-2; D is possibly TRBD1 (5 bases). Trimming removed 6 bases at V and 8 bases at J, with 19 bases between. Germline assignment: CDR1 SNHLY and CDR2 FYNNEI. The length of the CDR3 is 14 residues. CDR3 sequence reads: CASRGPVSSGGYTF. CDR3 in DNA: TGTGCCAGCAGGGGGCCTGTGTCTTCTGGGGGCTACACCTTC.

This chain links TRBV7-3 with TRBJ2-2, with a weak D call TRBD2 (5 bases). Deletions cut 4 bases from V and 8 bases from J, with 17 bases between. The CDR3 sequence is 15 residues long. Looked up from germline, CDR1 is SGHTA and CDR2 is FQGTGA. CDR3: CASSSDSRSRGELFF. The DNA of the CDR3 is TGTGCCAGCAGCTCGGACTCCCGTTCCAGGGGGGAGCTGTTTTTT.

The DNA of the CDR3 is TGTGCCAGCAGTTCACCTGTTAGCAATCAGCCCCAGCATTTT. The encoded protein is CASSSPVSNQPQHF. This rearrangement joins TRBV28 to TRBJ1-5; D is undetermined. V lost 4 bases and J 0 bases, leaving 7 bases between the germline ends. From germline, CDR1 is MDHEN and CDR2 SYDVKM. The length of the CDR3 is 14 residues.

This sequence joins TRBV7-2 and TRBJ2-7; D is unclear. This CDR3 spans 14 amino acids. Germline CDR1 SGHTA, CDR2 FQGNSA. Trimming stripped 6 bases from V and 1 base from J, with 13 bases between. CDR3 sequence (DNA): TGTGCCAGCAGTATCACCGGGTTTTCCTACGAGCAGTACTTC. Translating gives CASSITGFSYEQYF.

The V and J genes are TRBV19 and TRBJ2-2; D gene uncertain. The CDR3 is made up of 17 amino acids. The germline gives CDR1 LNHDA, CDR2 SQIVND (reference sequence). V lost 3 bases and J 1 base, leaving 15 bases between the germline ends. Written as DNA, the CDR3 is TGTGCCAGTAGTATCCATTCCCCTTCCGGGAACACCGGGGAGCTGTTTTTT. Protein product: CASSIHSPSGNTGELFF.

The DNA of the CDR3 is TGTGCCAGCAGGCAGGGGGTCAGCTCCTACGAGCAGTACTTC. Translation: CASRQGVSSYEQYF. The chain joins TRBV5-6 to TRBJ2-7; 7 bases agree with TRBD1. V gave up 5 bases and J gave up 0 bases; unmatched junction bases: 5. CDR3 length equals 14 residues. In germline, CDR1 is SGHDT, CDR2 YYEEEE.

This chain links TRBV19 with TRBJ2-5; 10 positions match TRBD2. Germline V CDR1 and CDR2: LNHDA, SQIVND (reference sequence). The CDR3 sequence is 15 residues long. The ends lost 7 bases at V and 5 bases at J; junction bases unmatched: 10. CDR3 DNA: TGTGCCAGTAAAGGGCAAGCGGGAGGGAGGGAGACCCAGTACTTC. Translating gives CASKGQAGGRETQYF.

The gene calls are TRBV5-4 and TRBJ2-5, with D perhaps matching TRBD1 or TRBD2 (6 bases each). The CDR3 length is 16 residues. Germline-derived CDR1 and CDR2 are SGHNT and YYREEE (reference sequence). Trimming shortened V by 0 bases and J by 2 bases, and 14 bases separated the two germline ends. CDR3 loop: CASSLGGRGRQETQYF. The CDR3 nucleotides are TGTGCCAGCAGCTTGGGGGGGCGGGGCCGACAAGAGACCCAGTACTTC.

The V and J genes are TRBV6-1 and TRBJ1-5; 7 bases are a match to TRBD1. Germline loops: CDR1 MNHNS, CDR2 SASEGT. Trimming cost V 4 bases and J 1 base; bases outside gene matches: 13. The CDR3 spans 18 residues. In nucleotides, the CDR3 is TGTGCCAGCAGTGGGGTTAGGGGGCGGGTAGTGAGCAATCAGCCCCAGCATTTT. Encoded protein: CASSGVRGRVVSNQPQHF.

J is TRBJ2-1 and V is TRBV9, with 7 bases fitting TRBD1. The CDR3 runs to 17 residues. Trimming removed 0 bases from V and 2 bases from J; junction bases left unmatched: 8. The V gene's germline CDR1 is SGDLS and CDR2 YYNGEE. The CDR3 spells CASSVGRGQSPYNEQFF. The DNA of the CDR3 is TGTGCCAGCAGCGTAGGTAGGGGGCAGAGCCCCTACAATGAGCAGTTCTTC.

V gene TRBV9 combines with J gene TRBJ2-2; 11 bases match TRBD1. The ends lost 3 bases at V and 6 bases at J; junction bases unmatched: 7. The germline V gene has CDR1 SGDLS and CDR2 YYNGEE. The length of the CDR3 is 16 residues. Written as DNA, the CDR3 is TGTGCCAGCAGCGAGTGGGGACAGGGGGTTTCCGGGGAGCTGTTTTTT. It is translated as CASSEWGQGVSGELFF. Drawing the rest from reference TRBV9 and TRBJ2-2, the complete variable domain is DSGVTQTPKHLITATGQRVTLRCSPRSGDLSVYWYQQSLDQGLQFLIQYYNGEERAKGNILERFSAQQFPDLHSELNLSSLELGDSALYFCASSEWGQGVSGELFFGEGSRLTVL.

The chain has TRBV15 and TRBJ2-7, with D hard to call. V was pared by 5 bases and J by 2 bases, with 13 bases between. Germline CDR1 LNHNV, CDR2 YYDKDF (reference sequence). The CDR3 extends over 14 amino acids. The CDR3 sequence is CATSLGRATYEQYF. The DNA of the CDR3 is TGTGCCACCAGCCTAGGTCGGGCCACCTACGAGCAGTACTTC. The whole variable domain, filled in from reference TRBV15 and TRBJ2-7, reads DAMVIQNPRYQVTQFGKPVTLSCSQTLNHNVMYWYQQKSSQAPKLLFHYYDKDFNNEADTPDNFQSRRPNTSFCFLDIRSPGLGDTAMYLCATSLGRATYEQYFGPGTRLTVT.

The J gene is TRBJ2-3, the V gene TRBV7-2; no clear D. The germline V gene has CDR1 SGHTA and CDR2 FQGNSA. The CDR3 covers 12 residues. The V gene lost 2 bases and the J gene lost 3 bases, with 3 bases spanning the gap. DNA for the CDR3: TGTGCCAGCAGCTTAATTACAGATACGCAGTATTTT. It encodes CASSLITDTQYF.

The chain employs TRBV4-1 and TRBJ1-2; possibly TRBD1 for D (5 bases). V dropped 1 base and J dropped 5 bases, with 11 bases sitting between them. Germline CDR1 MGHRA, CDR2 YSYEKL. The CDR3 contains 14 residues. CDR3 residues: CASSQVGADYGYTF. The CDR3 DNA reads TGCGCCAGCAGCCAAGTAGGGGCCGATTATGGCTACACCTTC.

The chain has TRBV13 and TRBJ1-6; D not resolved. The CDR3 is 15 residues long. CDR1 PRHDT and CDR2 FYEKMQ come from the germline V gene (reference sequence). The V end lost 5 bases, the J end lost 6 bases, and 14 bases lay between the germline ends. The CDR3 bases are TGTGCCAGCAGCCAAGGGCGCAGGACTAATTCACCCCTCCACTTT. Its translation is CASSQGRRTNSPLHF.

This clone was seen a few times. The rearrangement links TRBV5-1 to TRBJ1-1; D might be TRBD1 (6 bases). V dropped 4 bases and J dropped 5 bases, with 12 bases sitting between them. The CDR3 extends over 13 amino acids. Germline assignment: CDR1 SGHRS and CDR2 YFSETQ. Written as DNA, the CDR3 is TGCGCCAGCAGCCAACAGGGAACAACTGAAGCTTTCTTT. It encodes CASSQQGTTEAFF.

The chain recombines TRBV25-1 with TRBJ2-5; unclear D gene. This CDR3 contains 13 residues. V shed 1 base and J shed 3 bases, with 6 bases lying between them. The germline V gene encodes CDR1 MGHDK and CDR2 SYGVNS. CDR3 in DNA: TGTGCCAGCAGTGAATGGGCCGAAGAGACCCAGTACTTC. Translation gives CASSEWAEETQYF.

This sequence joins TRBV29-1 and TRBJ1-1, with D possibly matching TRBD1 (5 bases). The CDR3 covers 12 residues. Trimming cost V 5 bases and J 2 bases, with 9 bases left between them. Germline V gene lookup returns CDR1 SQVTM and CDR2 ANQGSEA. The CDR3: CSVLGGNTEAFF. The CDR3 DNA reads TGCAGCGTTCTTGGGGGAAACACTGAAGCTTTCTTT.

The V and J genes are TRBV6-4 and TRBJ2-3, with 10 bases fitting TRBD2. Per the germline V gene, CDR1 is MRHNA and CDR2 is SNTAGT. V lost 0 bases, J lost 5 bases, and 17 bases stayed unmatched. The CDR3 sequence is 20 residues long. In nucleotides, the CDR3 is TGTGCCAGCAGTGACTCCGACGTCGGGCTAGCGGGAGAGAGAGGAGATACGCAGTATTTT. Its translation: CASSDSDVGLAGERGDTQYF.

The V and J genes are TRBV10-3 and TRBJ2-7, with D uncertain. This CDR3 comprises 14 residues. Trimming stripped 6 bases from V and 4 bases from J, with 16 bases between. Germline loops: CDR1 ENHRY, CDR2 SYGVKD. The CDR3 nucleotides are TGTGCCATCAGCGAGACGCACGCATTTTACGAGCAGTACTTC. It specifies CAISETHAFYEQYF.

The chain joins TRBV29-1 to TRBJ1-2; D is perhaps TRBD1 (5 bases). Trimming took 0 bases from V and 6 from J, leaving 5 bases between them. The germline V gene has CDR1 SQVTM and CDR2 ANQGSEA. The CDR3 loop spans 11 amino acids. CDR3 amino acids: CSVEDRDGYTF. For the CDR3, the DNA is TGCAGCGTTGAAGACAGGGATGGCTACACCTTC.

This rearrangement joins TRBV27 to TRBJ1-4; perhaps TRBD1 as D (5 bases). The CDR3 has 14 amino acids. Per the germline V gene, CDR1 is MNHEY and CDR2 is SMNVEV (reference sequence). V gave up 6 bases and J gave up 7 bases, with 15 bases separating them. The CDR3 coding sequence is TGTGCCAGCAGCTCCCGGGGGAGGGGTGAAAAACTGTTTTTT. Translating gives CASSSRGRGEKLFF. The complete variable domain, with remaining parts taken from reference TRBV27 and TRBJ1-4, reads EAQVTQNPRYLITVTGKKLTVTCSQNMNHEYMSWYRQDPGLGLRQIYYSMNVEVTDKGDVPEGYKVSRKEKRNFPLILESPSPNQTSLYFCASSSRGRGEKLFFGSGTQLSVL.

The CDR3 sequence is CASSSTCGRSSYEQYF. The CDR3 coding sequence is TGTGCCAGCAGCTCGACCTGCGGGAGGAGCTCCTACGAGCAGTACTTC. The chain combines TRBV11-3 with TRBJ2-7, with 8 bases lining up with TRBD2. Looked up from germline, CDR1 is SGHNT and CDR2 is YENEEA. Trimming took 4 bases from V and 0 from J; bases not matched to a gene: 8. The CDR3 is 16 amino acids.

The CDR3 DNA reads TGTGCCAGTAGTATAGGAGGTTATCAGCCCCAGCATTTT. It specifies CASSIGGYQPQHF. V and J are TRBV19 and TRBJ1-5; no clear D. V lost 1 base, J lost 5 bases, and 6 bases lay in between. CDR1 LNHDA and CDR2 SQIVND come from the germline V gene (reference sequence). CDR3 length: 13 amino acids.

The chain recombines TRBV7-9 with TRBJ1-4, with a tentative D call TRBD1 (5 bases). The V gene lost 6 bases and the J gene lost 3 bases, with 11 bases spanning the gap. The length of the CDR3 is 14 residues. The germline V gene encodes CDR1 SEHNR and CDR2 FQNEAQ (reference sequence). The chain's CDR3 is CASSPGGANEKLFF. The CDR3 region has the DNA TGTGCCAGCAGTCCAGGAGGGGCTAATGAAAAACTGTTTTTT.

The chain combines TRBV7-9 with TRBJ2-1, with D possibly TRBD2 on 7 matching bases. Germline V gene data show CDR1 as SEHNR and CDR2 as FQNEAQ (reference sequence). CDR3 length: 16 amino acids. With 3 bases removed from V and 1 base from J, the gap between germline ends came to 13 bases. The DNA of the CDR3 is TGTGCCAGCAGCTTGGGGGGGCCGAGGTCCTACAATGAGCAGTTCTTC. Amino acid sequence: CASSLGGPRSYNEQFF.